This T cell receptor (beta chain) was obtained from a study of tissue T cells after allogeneic stem cell transplantation. Study conclusions and caveats: Only a limited share of tissue TCRs appeared in blood or spleen. Limitations included a small, clinically heterogeneous cohort and limited sampling depth. TCR repertoires tracked anatomic similarity, regardless of disease or transplant status. Motif-based clustering found tissue-specific repertoire signatures shared across patients, though few clones were shared.

The CDR3 is 13 residues long. Trimming at V came to 2 bases and at J to 8 bases, leaving 1 base not matched to a gene. Germline CDR1 reads KGHPV; CDR2 reads FQNQEV (reference sequence). This clone is medium-sized in the sample. The antigen is not known. Any gene name here is a mouse gene name. The read terminates 1 residue ahead of where the CDR3 ends, so the germline J gene completes it. The time point: mouse harvest day 14 after allogeneic transplant. Tail vein injection delivered 10^7 T-cell-depleted bone marrow cells and 10^6 splenic CD5+ T cells. TCRdb's copy holds only in-frame clones and misses some; the assay was immunoSEQ multiplex PCR. This sample has almost 7,000 clones, with about 35% found just once.

The sequence was obtained from a female BALB/c mouse given C57BL/6 T cells with graft-versus-host disease after an allogeneic hematopoietic cell transplant. The sample consisted of skin. J is TRBJ2-1 and V is TRBV26; 9 bases agree with TRBD1. CDR3 sequence: CASSLGQGTEQFF. The CDR3 bases that were read are TGTGCCAGCAGTCTGGGACAGGGGACTGAGCAGTTC.